The following is a TCR beta chain sequence with its context. Its target is not known. V lost 1 base and J 0 bases, leaving 12 bases between the germline ends. In germline, CDR1 is LGHDT, CDR2 YNNKEL (reference sequence). There are 16 residues in the CDR3. This entry comes from a study of blood T cells in healthy people across ages. Study-wide results and limits: For the donors, CMV status was unknown and possibly confounded expanded clonotype changes. Naive CD4+ cells and diversity were both higher in long-lived donors than in aged donors.

Sample-barcoded 5' priming and a J-beta primer mix drove a second PCR of 7 to 11 cycles. In TCRdb, the 5' RACE reads were re-called with MiXCR into one record per CDR3 protein. The table records roughly 800,000 distinct CDR3 sequences, more than 20% of them present only once. The same specimen was also included in a second study, on T cells of mothers and their children. From that second work: The authors added sample barcodes and 2-4 random nucleotides using the M1S primer of the second PCR.

The receptor was derived from a boy between 10 and 17 years old in good health. The V call is TRBV3-1, the J call TRBJ1-1; a possible D gene is TRBD1 (5 bases). The sample consisted of blood. CDR3 residues: CASSQGGEPVNTEAFF. The CDR3 nucleotides read TGTGCCAGCAGCCAAGGGGGCGAACCTGTGAACACTGAAGCTTTCTTT.